These 19 T cell receptor beta chains share one sample of origin, sequenced in a study of shared clonotypes between healthy human individuals. Repertoires were generated with immunoSEQ multiplex PCR, while TCRdb's copy carries only in-frame clones and drops some. The table shows about 480,000 clones, with over 75% occurring only once. Input material: PBMCs. The receptors shown here come from a woman aged 40 to 50 in good health. Some clones in this sample may be carry-over from other donors' samples.

V and J are TRBV5-8 and TRBJ2-1; 8 nucleotides agree with TRBD2. Germline V gene sequence: CDR1 SGHTS, CDR2 YDEGEE. With V trimmed by 2 bases and J by 6 bases, 1 base remained unmatched. This CDR3 region has 13 residues. CDR3 in DNA: TGTGCCAGCAGCTTCGGGACTAGCAATGAGCAGTTCTTC. It encodes CASSFGTSNEQFF.

This clone was seen a few times. This chain connects TRBV11-2 to TRBJ1-1; D is undetermined. CDR3 length: 14 residues. V was trimmed by 6 bases and J by 4 bases, leaving 15 bases between them. The germline V gene encodes CDR1 SGHAT and CDR2 FQNNGV. The CDR3 coding sequence is TGTGCCAGCAGACCCCGGACCGGGGTCACTGAAGCTTTCTTT. It translates to CASRPRTGVTEAFF. The complete variable domain, with remaining parts taken from reference TRBV11-2 and TRBJ1-1, reads EAGVAQSPRYKIIEKRQSVAFWCNPISGHATLYWYQQILGQGPKLLIQFQNNGVVDDSQLPKDRFSAERLKGVDSTLKIQPAKLEDSAVYLCASRPRTGVTEAFFGQGTRLTVV.

The J gene is TRBJ2-1, the V gene TRBV4-1; TRBD2 aligns across 9 bases. The CDR3 contains 14 residues. Trimming cost V 0 bases and J 9 bases; bases outside gene matches: 3. CDR1 is MGHRA and CDR2 is YSYEKL in the germline V gene. The CDR3 DNA reads as TGCGCCAGCAGCCAAGATAGGACTAGCGTTGAGCAGTTCTTC. The encoded protein is CASSQDRTSVEQFF.

The V call is TRBV5-4, the J call TRBJ1-1, with a tentative D call TRBD1 (6 bases). There are 14 residues in the CDR3. With 9 bases removed from V and 1 base from J, the gap between germline ends came to 16 bases. Germline CDR1 SGHNT, CDR2 YYREEE (reference sequence). The DNA of the CDR3 is TGTGCCACCACGACGGGACACCAGAACACTGAAGCTTTCTTT. Protein product: CATTTGHQNTEAFF.

Turning to this clone: One base away lies a much larger clone, so this may be a sequencing read error. The chain has TRBV6-1 and TRBJ2-7; the D gene could be TRBD1 or TRBD2 (5 bases each). In germline, CDR1 is MNHNS, CDR2 SASEGT. The CDR3 spans 11 residues. Trimming cost V 7 bases and J 3 bases, with 7 bases left between them. The CDR3 sequence is CASNGGYEQYF. The CDR3 DNA sequence: TGTGCCAGCAATGGGGGCTACGAGCAGTACTTC.

This chain connects TRBV7-9 to TRBJ2-2; the D is unclear. Trimming removed 2 bases at V and 6 bases at J, with 10 bases between. The germline gives CDR1 SEHNR, CDR2 FQNEAQ (reference sequence). The length of the CDR3 is 14 residues. CDR3 sequence: CASSLRQASGELFF. In DNA, the CDR3 is TGTGCCAGCAGCTTAAGGCAGGCGTCCGGGGAGCTGTTTTTT.

The chain couples TRBV5-1 to TRBJ2-7; 10 nucleotides agree with TRBD2. Germline lookup yields CDR1 SGHRS and CDR2 YFSETQ. The CDR3 covers 15 residues. Germline trimming cut 2 bases from V and 3 bases from J; bases unmatched to any gene: 5. The CDR3 loop reads CASSLTLAGNYEQYF. CDR3 coding DNA: TGCGCCAGCAGCTTAACACTAGCGGGGAACTACGAGCAGTACTTC.

The chain carries TRBV14 and TRBJ2-2; 7 nucleotides agree with TRBD1. The CDR3 loop spans 16 amino acids. In germline, CDR1 is SGHDN, CDR2 FVKESK. The ends lost 5 bases at V and 0 bases at J; junction bases unmatched: 6. CDR3 sequence: CASSGQVLANTGELFF. As DNA, the CDR3 is TGTGCCAGCAGCGGACAGGTACTCGCGAACACCGGGGAGCTGTTTTTT.

This rearrangement joins TRBV5-4 to TRBJ1-1, with D possibly TRBD1 on 5 matching bases. This CDR3 is built from 15 residues. V dropped 5 bases and J dropped 0 bases, with 14 bases sitting between them. The germline gives CDR1 SGHNT, CDR2 YYREEE (reference sequence). The CDR3 sequence is CASRSGAYMNTEAFF. CDR3 DNA: TGTGCCAGCAGATCCGGGGCCTACATGAACACTGAAGCTTTCTTT.

This clone was seen only once. V usage is TRBV27 and J usage is TRBJ2-1; 7 bases fit TRBD1. This CDR3 is 16 amino acids long. The V segment lost 3 bases and the J segment 6 bases; nucleotides outside the gene matches: 11. Germline V gives CDR1 MNHEY, CDR2 SMNVEV (reference sequence). DNA of the CDR3: TGTGCCAGCAGTTTTCTGGACAGGATTACGTCCAATGAGCAGTTCTTC. This gives the protein CASSFLDRITSNEQFF.

This clone was observed once. The V call is TRBV5-4, the J call TRBJ2-2; TRBD1 matches at 8 bases. Germline values: CDR1 SGHNT, CDR2 YYREEE (reference sequence). This CDR3 comprises 14 residues. J was trimmed by 6 bases and V by 3 bases; bases with no gene match: 4. CDR3: CASSSQGGAGELFF. The CDR3 DNA reads as TGTGCCAGCAGCTCACAGGGGGGCGCCGGGGAGCTGTTTTTT.

This clone has more than one count but fewer than ten. The chain recombines TRBV2 with TRBJ2-1; 15 bases are a match to TRBD2. Germline values: CDR1 SNHLY, CDR2 FYNNEI. The CDR3 is 15 residues long. Trimming at V came to 6 bases and at J to 7 bases, leaving 4 bases not matched to a gene. The CDR3 DNA follows: TGTGCCAGCAGGCCCGGGACTAGCGGGAGGAATGAGCAGTTCTTC. Amino acid sequence: CASRPGTSGRNEQFF.

The chain is built from TRBV30 and TRBJ2-7; D not certain. V lost 4 bases to trimming and J lost 1 base, with 20 bases between them. Germline CDR1 GTSNPN, CDR2 SVGIG (reference sequence). CDR3 size: 16 residues. The CDR3 spells CAWTERSARGSYEQYF. CDR3 sequence (DNA): TGTGCCTGGACCGAACGAAGCGCCCGCGGATCCTACGAGCAGTACTTC. Using reference TRBV30 and TRBJ2-7 for the parts outside the CDR3, the full variable domain is SQTIHQWPATLVQPVGSPLSLECTVEGTSNPNLYWYRQAAGRGLQLLFYSVGIGQISSEVPQNLSASRPQDRQFILSSKKLLLSDSGFYLCAWTERSARGSYEQYFGPGTRLTVT.

The rearrangement joins TRBV6-5 to TRBJ2-7, with D perhaps TRBD1 or TRBD2 (5 bases each). There are 14 residues in the CDR3. V lost 7 bases and J lost 6, with 19 bases in between. Per germline, CDR1 MNHEY and CDR2 SVGAGI. DNA of the CDR3: TGTGCCAGCACCTCCGCGCAGAGGGGCGGCGAGCAGTACTTC. Translating gives CASTSAQRGGEQYF.

The V and J genes are TRBV10-3 and TRBJ2-1; 9 positions agree with TRBD2. There are 17 residues in the CDR3. Germline V gene data show CDR1 as ENHRY and CDR2 as SYGVKD. Germline trimming cut 6 bases from V and 3 bases from J; bases unmatched to any gene: 12. The CDR3 bases are TGTGCCATCAGCGAAAAGCCTTTAGCGGGAGTCTACAATGAGCAGTTCTTC. It is translated as CAISEKPLAGVYNEQFF.

The DNA for the CDR3 is TGTGCCATCAGTGAGTCAGGGGAGGGCAATCAGCCCCAGCATTTT. Residues: CAISESGEGNQPQHF. The rearrangement links TRBV10-3 to TRBJ1-5; a possible D gene is TRBD1 (5 bases). The germline gives CDR1 ENHRY, CDR2 SYGVKD. Trimming left V 0 bases short and J 2 bases short, with 8 bases between. The CDR3 totals 15 residues.

The chain is built from TRBV7-9 and TRBJ2-6; D is unresolved. The germline V gene has CDR1 SEHNR and CDR2 FQNEAQ (reference sequence). Between the trimmed V and J ends, which lost 5 bases and 0 bases, there was a span of 5 bases. The CDR3 is 14 amino acids. CDR3 bases: TGTGCCAGCAGCGCTGACTCTGGGGCCAACGTCCTGACTTTC. It is translated as CASSADSGANVLTF.

The chain joins TRBV2 to TRBJ2-1; 10 nucleotides line up with TRBD2. Germline V gene sequence: CDR1 SNHLY, CDR2 FYNNEI. CDR3 length: 15 amino acids. Germline trimming cut 3 bases from V and 7 bases from J; bases unmatched to any gene: 6. CDR3 DNA sequence: TGTGCCAGCAGTGATGTCCTAGCGGGAGCTAATGAGCAGTTCTTC. Amino acid sequence: CASSDVLAGANEQFF. Complete variable domain (other parts from reference TRBV2 and TRBJ2-1): EPEVTQTPSHQVTQMGQEVILRCVPISNHLYFYWYRQILGQKVEFLVSFYNNEISEKSEIFDDQFSVERPDGSNFTLKIRSTKLEDSAMYFCASSDVLAGANEQFFGPGTRLTVL.

This clone was detected only a few times. The chain links TRBV7-9 to TRBJ2-5; D gene ambiguous. V was shortened by 0 bases and J by 1 base, with 6 bases between the two germline ends. Germline V CDR1 and CDR2: SEHNR, FQNEAQ (reference sequence). This CDR3 is built from 14 residues. The CDR3 DNA follows: TGTGCCAGCAGCTTAGCGTCAGCCCAAGAGACCCAGTACTTC. It translates to CASSLASAQETQYF.